The 21 T cell receptor beta chains below were found in one sample sequenced in a study of Ad26.COV2.S vaccination and SARS-CoV-2 variants. The table came from immunoSEQ multiplex PCR; TCRdb's copy has only in-frame clones and leaves some out. This table holds 510,000 or so clones, roughly 89% found once. Treatment defined: around 19 received Ad26.COV2.S at low or high dose, single or two shots; a few received placebo; per-sample allocation not given. Samples analyzed were those drawn on day 63 after the first vaccine or placebo injection. This sample comprised peripheral blood, obtained in a trial of Ad26.COV2.S vaccine versus placebo. All receptors come from a person aged 18 to 59 who received the Ad26.COV2.S COVID-19 vaccine or a placebo.

The chain couples TRBV6-4 to TRBJ2-2; 9 bases align to TRBD2. With 4 bases clipped from V and 6 bases from J, the junction kept 12 bases outside the gene matches. The CDR3 extends over 17 amino acids. Germline V gives CDR1 MRHNA, CDR2 SNTAGT. The CDR3 region is CASSAPKPGLASGELFF. The CDR3 DNA sequence: TGTGCCAGCAGTGCCCCAAAACCGGGACTAGCATCCGGGGAGCTGTTTTTT.

J is TRBJ2-3 and V is TRBV11-2; 10 nucleotides line up with TRBD2. V lost 1 base, J lost 3 bases, and 4 bases stayed unmatched. CDR1 is SGHAT and CDR2 is FQNNGV in the germline V gene. The CDR3 runs 16 residues. The CDR3 DNA sequence: TGTGCCAGCAGCTTAGGGCTAGCGGGAGTAACAGATACGCAGTATTTT. It yields the protein CASSLGLAGVTDTQYF.

This chain links TRBV7-2 with TRBJ2-7; TRBD2 matches at 7 bases. Looked up from germline, CDR1 is SGHTA and CDR2 is FQGNSA. V dropped 5 bases and J dropped 5; count of bases not matched to a gene: 12. CDR3 length: 15 amino acids. The CDR3 DNA follows: TGTGCCAGCAGCGGTCAGCTGGGAGGGCCCCACGAGCAGTACTTC. As protein: CASSGQLGGPHEQYF.

This clone was counted a single time. The CDR3 loop is CASSSARQGENGYTF. The CDR3 nucleotides are TGTGCCAGCAGCTCGGCCCGACAGGGAGAGAACGGCTACACCTTC. The chain has TRBV5-4 and TRBJ1-2; 7 nucleotides match TRBD1. Germline CDR1 and CDR2: SGHNT and YYREEE (reference sequence). With V trimmed by 3 bases and J by 8 bases, 13 bases remained unmatched. The CDR3 totals 15 residues.

The CDR3 is CASSLVRGAAEQFF. DNA for the CDR3: TGTGCCAGCAGCTTGGTCAGGGGGGCAGCTGAGCAGTTCTTC. The chain links TRBV5-8 to TRBJ2-1; D may be TRBD1 (7 bases). The germline CDR1 and CDR2 sequences are SGHTS and YDEGEE. The CDR3 consists of 14 residues. The germline V and J ends were trimmed by 0 bases and 9 bases, with 13 bases remaining between them.

The V call is TRBV7-3, the J call TRBJ2-3; tentatively, D is TRBD1 (5 bases). The CDR3 sequence is 13 residues long. Trimming took off 8 bases at V and 2 bases at J, with 11 bases between the two ends. Germline CDR1 and CDR2: SGHTA and FQGTGA. DNA of the CDR3: TGTGCCAGCCTACTGGGGCCCACAGATACGCAGTATTTT. As protein: CASLLGPTDTQYF.

The chain uses TRBV6-5 and TRBJ1-1, with D maybe TRBD1 (5 bases). The CDR3 has 15 amino acids. Germline V gene data show CDR1 as MNHEY and CDR2 as SVGAGI. Trimming left V 2 bases short and J 5 bases short, with 15 bases between. The chain's CDR3 is CASSYQGTLSTEAFF. The CDR3 coding sequence is TGTGCCAGCAGTTACCAGGGTACACTGAGTACTGAAGCTTTCTTT.

The CDR3: CSASTGIAQETQYF. The DNA of the CDR3 is TGCAGTGCTAGTACCGGAATAGCTCAAGAGACCCAGTACTTC. J is TRBJ2-5 and V is TRBV20-1; D unresolved. The CDR3 runs to 14 residues. Trimming pared 3 bases from V and 2 bases from J, leaving 13 bases between. Germline CDR1 is DFQATT and CDR2 is SNEGSKA (reference sequence).

This clone showed up just once. The genes are TRBV9 and TRBJ2-5; D gene ambiguous. The CDR3 consists of 12 residues. V lost 4 bases to trimming and J lost 3 bases, with 7 bases between them. Germline assignment: CDR1 SGDLS and CDR2 YYNGEE. The CDR3 reads CASSRNKETQYF. Written as DNA, the CDR3 is TGTGCCAGCAGCCGGAACAAAGAGACCCAGTACTTC. The whole variable domain, filled in from reference TRBV9 and TRBJ2-5, reads DSGVTQTPKHLITATGQRVTLRCSPRSGDLSVYWYQQSLDQGLQFLIQYYNGEERAKGNILERFSAQQFPDLHSELNLSSLELGDSALYFCASSRNKETQYFGPGTRLLVL.

V and J are TRBV18 and TRBJ1-1; TRBD1 might be the D (6 bases). The germline V gene has CDR1 KGHSH and CDR2 LQKENI. The CDR3 loop spans 15 amino acids. V dropped 1 base and J dropped 11 bases, with 20 bases sitting between them. The CDR3 loop reads CASSPQQGQTRGAFF. CDR3 nucleotide sequence: TGTGCCAGCTCACCACAACAGGGTCAAACCCGTGGGGCTTTCTTT.

This clone was seen only once. The rearrangement uses TRBV4-1 and TRBJ2-3; D uncertain. The ends were cut back, 3 bases at V and 2 bases at J, with 6 bases in the middle. CDR3 length: 13 amino acids. CDR1 MGHRA and CDR2 YSYEKL come from the germline V gene. The CDR3 bases are TGCGCCAGCAGCCACTATTACACAGATACGCAGTATTTT. As protein: CASSHYYTDTQYF.

Here the CDR3 reads CASSAPPPSEKLFF. CDR3 nucleotides: TGTGCCAGCAGCGCCCCCCCACCAAGCGAAAAACTGTTTTTT. The genes are TRBV7-2 and TRBJ1-4; D unclear. The CDR3 extends over 14 amino acids. V dropped 5 bases and J dropped 8 bases, with 15 bases sitting between them. The germline gives CDR1 SGHTA, CDR2 FQGNSA.

The chain couples TRBV24-1 to TRBJ1-2, with 12 bases identical to TRBD1. The germline gives CDR1 KGHDR, CDR2 SFDVKD. The V gene end was trimmed by 4 bases and the J gene end by 4 bases; junction bases not matched to a gene: 6. The CDR3 spans 16 residues. The CDR3 sequence: CATSDPGTGGFYGYTF. In DNA form, the CDR3 reads TGTGCCACCAGTGACCCCGGGACAGGGGGCTTCTATGGCTACACCTTC.

The chain couples TRBV19 to TRBJ1-4; TRBD1 is a possible D gene (6 bases). The CDR3 is 19 residues long. V was cut by 3 bases and J by 0 bases, with 20 bases left in between. Germline assignment: CDR1 LNHDA and CDR2 SQIVND (reference sequence). CDR3 coding DNA: TGTGCCAGTAGTATTGGTATGGGTCGGGGGCAGACAACTAATGAAAAACTGTTTTTT. This encodes CASSIGMGRGQTTNEKLFF. Full variable domain (rest looked up from reference TRBV19 and TRBJ1-4): DGGITQSPKYLFRKEGQNVTLSCEQNLNHDAMYWYRQDPGQGLRLIYYSQIVNDFQKGDIAEGYSVSREKKESFPLTVTSAQKNPTAFYLCASSIGMGRGQTTNEKLFFGSGTQLSVL.

The chain employs TRBV9 and TRBJ2-3; D gene uncertain. V was trimmed by 1 base and J by 0 bases, leaving 12 bases between them. The CDR3 loop spans 16 amino acids. Per germline, CDR1 SGDLS and CDR2 YYNGEE. The CDR3 reads CASSVRRVSSTDTQYF. The CDR3 DNA follows: TGTGCCAGCAGCGTAAGACGAGTTTCTAGCACAGATACGCAGTATTTT.

The gene calls are TRBV24-1 and TRBJ2-5, with a possible D match to TRBD2 (5 bases). This CDR3 spans 13 amino acids. Germline V gives CDR1 KGHDR, CDR2 SFDVKD. V lost 4 bases to trimming and J lost 6 bases, with 11 bases between them. The CDR3 region is CATSDFGEKTQYF. CDR3 nucleotide sequence: TGTGCCACCAGTGACTTTGGGGAGAAGACCCAGTACTTC.

The chain uses TRBV2 and TRBJ2-2, with D perhaps matching TRBD1 (5 bases). This CDR3 is built from 14 residues. V was trimmed by 5 bases and J by 3 bases, leaving 10 bases between them. The germline V gene encodes CDR1 SNHLY and CDR2 FYNNEI. As DNA, the CDR3 is TGTGCCAGCAGTCACCTCAGGGACACCGGGGAGCTGTTTTTT. Encoded protein: CASSHLRDTGELFF.

The chain couples TRBV15 to TRBJ1-3; tentatively, D is TRBD1 (6 bases). The ends were cut back, 3 bases at V and 0 bases at J, with 12 bases in the middle. The CDR3 covers 16 residues. Germline assignment: CDR1 LNHNV and CDR2 YYDKDF (reference sequence). The CDR3 region is CATSSRGPLSGNTIYF. For the CDR3, the DNA is TGTGCCACCAGCAGCCGGGGGCCACTCTCTGGAAACACCATATATTTT.

J is TRBJ1-5 and V is TRBV6-2 or TRBV6-3, with D maybe TRBD1 (5 bases). The ends were cut back, 6 bases at V and 3 bases at J, with 15 bases in the middle. The CDR3 runs to 15 residues. Germline CDR1 MNHEY, CDR2 SVGEGT. CDR3 bases: TGTGCCAGCAGCCCCGGACTGGGGCCCAATCAGCCCCAGCATTTT. The encoded protein is CASSPGLGPNQPQHF.

DNA of the CDR3: TGTGCCAGCACCCCAGCGGGTTCCTACAATGAGCAGTTCTTC. Translating gives CASTPAGSYNEQFF. The chain recombines TRBV11-2 with TRBJ2-1; possible D gene TRBD2, 6 bases. This CDR3 spans 14 amino acids. Germline loops: CDR1 SGHAT, CDR2 FQNNGV. The V and J ends lost 7 bases and 1 base respectively, with 11 bases between them.

In nucleotides, the CDR3 is TGCGCCAGCAGCGAGAGGGACAGAAACTATGGCTACACCTTC. Translation: CASSERDRNYGYTF. V usage is TRBV5-1 and J usage is TRBJ1-2, with 7 nucleotides matching TRBD1. This CDR3 region has 14 residues. Germline assignment: CDR1 SGHRS and CDR2 YFSETQ. V was pared by 4 bases and J by 2 bases, with 5 bases of the junction left unmatched. Complete variable domain (other parts from reference TRBV5-1 and TRBJ1-2): KAGVTQTPRYLIKTRGQQVTLSCSPISGHRSVSWYQQTPGQGLQFLFEYFSETQRNKGNFPGRFSGRQFSNSRSEMNVSTLELGDSALYLCASSERDRNYGYTFGSGTRLTVV.